This paragraph reports one T cell receptor (beta chain). Some clones are missing from TCRdb's copy, which holds only in-frame ones; the method was immunoSEQ multiplex PCR. The sample holds under 150,000 clones, about 89% seen once. The germline V and J ends were trimmed by 3 bases and 5 bases, with 10 bases remaining between them. Germline CDR1 reads MNHEY; CDR2 reads SMNVEV (reference sequence). This CDR3 spans 14 amino acids. These data are taken from a study of T cells after somatic rescue of genetic block. This receptor was taken from a woman under 30. The V gene is TRBV27, the J gene TRBJ2-2; D gene unclear. The material sequenced was peripheral blood mononuclear cells (PBMCs). The CDR3 DNA follows: TGTGCCAGCAGTTTCTACAGCACTACCGGGGAGCTGTTTTTT. Residues: CASSFYSTTGELFF.